These 28 T cell receptor beta chains share one sample of origin, sequenced in a study of Ad26.COV2.S vaccination and SARS-CoV-2 variants. The table came from immunoSEQ multiplex PCR; TCRdb's copy has only in-frame clones and leaves some out. In the table there are roughly 320,000 clones, around 81% of which are singletons. The treatment was: 15 to 20 received Ad26.COV2.S at low or high dose, single or two shots; roughly five received placebo; per-sample allocation not given. On day 63 after the first injection, vaccine and placebo recipients gave samples. Sequenced material: peripheral blood, taken in a trial of Ad26.COV2.S vaccine versus placebo. The receptor source for this set is a person aged 18-65 years who received the Ad26.COV2.S COVID-19 vaccine or a placebo.

The chain employs TRBV19 and TRBJ2-7; 8 nucleotides agree with TRBD1. Germline CDR1 and CDR2: LNHDA and SQIVND (reference sequence). The CDR3 loop spans 13 amino acids. Trimming at V came to 5 bases and at J to 7 bases, leaving 7 bases not matched to a gene. CDR3 DNA sequence: TGTGCCAGTAGTCGCGACAGGGGTGGGGAGCAGTACTTC. Translation gives CASSRDRGGEQYF.

In this sample, this clone turned up once. Other nucleotide sequences in the sample specify the same CDR3. CDR3 sequence: CASSLRGNTEAFF. CDR3 sequence (DNA): TGCGCCAGCAGCTTGCGGGGGAACACTGAAGCTTTCTTT. J is TRBJ1-1 and V is TRBV5-1; D is ambiguous. Trimming left V 1 base short and J 1 base short, with 5 bases between. CDR3 size: 13 residues. Germline V gives CDR1 SGHRS, CDR2 YFSETQ.

Concerning this clone: Other DNA sequences from this sample encode an identical CDR3 as well. The chain recombines TRBV12-3 or TRBV12-4 with TRBJ1-5, with D maybe TRBD1 (6 bases). The CDR3 runs 13 residues. Trimming cost V 2 bases and J 4 bases, with 6 bases left between them. CDR3 loop: CASSLTGNQPQHF. The CDR3 nucleotides are TGTGCCAGCAGTTTAACAGGGAATCAGCCCCAGCATTTT.

The V call is TRBV7-9, the J call TRBJ2-2; no clear D. This CDR3 is built from 14 residues. Germline V gene sequence: CDR1 SEHNR, CDR2 FQNEAQ (reference sequence). Trimming removed 1 base at V and 6 bases at J, with 9 bases between. CDR3 amino acids: CASSLDSYPGELFF. The CDR3 DNA sequence: TGTGCCAGCAGCTTAGATTCGTATCCCGGGGAGCTGTTTTTT.

This clone was picked up one time. The CDR3 reads CSVGLAGGFEQYF. In DNA form, the CDR3 reads TGCAGCGTTGGACTAGCGGGGGGTTTCGAGCAGTACTTC. The chain uses TRBV29-1 and TRBJ2-7, with 13 bases matching TRBD2. Germline lookup yields CDR1 SQVTM and CDR2 ANQGSEA. V dropped 4 bases and J dropped 6; count of bases not matched to a gene: 3. The CDR3 contains 13 residues.

The genes are TRBV5-1 and TRBJ2-1, with 10 bases aligning to TRBD2. The CDR3 totals 15 residues. Unmatched junction bases numbered 7, after V lost 2 bases and J lost 8 bases. Per the germline V gene, CDR1 is SGHRS and CDR2 is YFSETQ. DNA for the CDR3: TGCGCCAGCAGCTTCCAAGCGGGGGGGCCGTATGAGCAGTTCTTC. Translated, it gives CASSFQAGGPYEQFF.

This chain links TRBV6-5 with TRBJ1-1; TRBD1 might be the D (6 bases). Germline lookup yields CDR1 MNHEY and CDR2 SVGAGI. The CDR3 consists of 15 residues. V was cut by 5 bases and J by 2 bases, with 15 bases left in between. The CDR3 DNA sequence: TGTGCCAGCAGTCCATCCCGGACAGCAAACACTGAAGCTTTCTTT. Its protein is CASSPSRTANTEAFF.

The chain uses TRBV11-3 and TRBJ1-1; TRBD1 matches 7 bases. Germline trimming cut 5 bases from V and 0 bases from J; bases unmatched to any gene: 6. The CDR3 is made up of 15 amino acids. Germline V CDR1 and CDR2: SGHNT, YENEEA. CDR3 nucleotide sequence: TGTGCCAGCAGCCCCCGAGGGGGCCTGAACACTGAAGCTTTCTTT. Translating it yields CASSPRGGLNTEAFF.

The chain carries TRBV28 and TRBJ1-4; a weak D match, TRBD1 (5 bases). The V and J ends lost 7 bases and 11 bases respectively, with 17 bases between them. This CDR3 comprises 13 residues. Germline loops: CDR1 MDHEN, CDR2 SYDVKM. The CDR3 DNA sequence: TGTGCCAGCACTCCGGGACGCCGGAATAAACTGTTTTTT. Its translation is CASTPGRRNKLFF.

The chain combines TRBV11-1 with TRBJ2-5; D may be TRBD1 (6 bases). Trimming stripped 5 bases from V and 9 bases from J, with 22 bases between. CDR3 length: 15 amino acids. CDR1 SGHAT and CDR2 FQDESV come from the germline V gene (reference sequence). The CDR3 loop reads CASSPLSIGDTPQYF. The CDR3 DNA sequence: TGTGCCAGCAGCCCATTAAGTATCGGGGACACTCCCCAGTACTTC.

The V and J genes are TRBV6-5 and TRBJ2-7; D not certain. Germline V gene data show CDR1 as MNHEY and CDR2 as SVGAGI. This CDR3 is built from 12 residues. V lost 6 bases and J 4 bases, leaving 10 bases between the germline ends. DNA for the CDR3: TGTGCCAGCAGCCCGACCAAATACGAGCAGTACTTC. Protein product: CASSPTKYEQYF.

CDR3 sequence (DNA): TGTGCCAGCAGCTTCCTTAGCGGGGGGGCTGCATGGAGTGAGCAGTTCTTC. Translation gives CASSFLSGGAAWSEQFF. The chain is built from TRBV7-2 and TRBJ2-1; 11 bases agree with TRBD2. The CDR3 loop spans 17 amino acids. The V gene end was trimmed by 3 bases and the J gene end by 9 bases; junction bases not matched to a gene: 13. Germline V lookup: CDR1 SGHTA, CDR2 FQGNSA.

This chain links TRBV7-6 with TRBJ2-5; D unclear. CDR3 size: 12 residues. CDR1 is SGHVS and CDR2 is FNYEAQ in the germline V gene. Trimming cost V 0 bases and J 4 bases, with 3 bases left between them. The CDR3 DNA reads as TGTGCCAGCAGCTTAGCGGGAGAGACCCAGTACTTC. Translation: CASSLAGETQYF.

This clone was counted once. This chain uses TRBV19 with TRBJ1-1, with D possibly TRBD1 on 6 matching bases. Germline CDR1 reads LNHDA; CDR2 reads SQIVND (reference sequence). The CDR3 has 13 amino acids. Trimming shortened V by 7 bases and J by 0 bases, and 9 bases separated the two germline ends. CDR3 in DNA: TGTGCCAGTATGGGACATTTGAACACTGAAGCTTTCTTT. This sequence encodes CASMGHLNTEAFF.

V is TRBV20-1 and J is TRBJ1-1; D remains unclear. Germline CDR1 and CDR2: DFQATT and SNEGSKA (reference sequence). V gave up 3 bases and J gave up 4 bases, with 18 bases separating them. CDR3 length: 15 amino acids. CDR3 amino acids: CSASIPGGRSTEAFF. The CDR3 DNA reads as TGCAGTGCTAGTATCCCGGGCGGGCGGAGCACTGAAGCTTTCTTT.

This chain connects TRBV18 to TRBJ1-5; 10 bases map to TRBD1. This CDR3 region has 16 residues. Germline loops: CDR1 KGHSH, CDR2 LQKENI. After removal of 3 bases from V and 6 bases from J, the junction contained 8 bases not matched to a gene. The CDR3 here is CASSPWGQGMGQPQHF. The CDR3 nucleotides are TGTGCCAGCTCACCGTGGGGACAGGGGATGGGTCAGCCCCAGCATTTT. Combining the CDR3 with reference TRBV18 and TRBJ1-5 gives the whole variable domain NAGVMQNPRHLVRRRGQEARLRCSPMKGHSHVYWYRQLPEEGLKFMVYLQKENIIDESGMPKERFSAEFPKEGPSILRIQQVVRGDSAAYFCASSPWGQGMGQPQHFGDGTRLSIL.

The chain is built from TRBV6-6 and TRBJ1-5; D may be TRBD1 (5 bases). Per germline, CDR1 MNHNY and CDR2 SVGAGI (reference sequence). Trimming took off 4 bases at V and 4 bases at J, with 14 bases between the two ends. CDR3 length: 15 residues. The CDR3 DNA follows: TGTGCCAGCAGTTCCCTGGGGGGGAGGAATCAGCCCCAGCATTTT. Translating it yields CASSSLGGRNQPQHF.

The V call is TRBV4-1, the J call TRBJ2-7; 9 bases line up with TRBD1. Trimming at V came to 4 bases and at J to 0 bases, leaving 16 bases not matched to a gene. Germline V gene lookup returns CDR1 MGHRA and CDR2 YSYEKL. This CDR3 is built from 19 residues. The CDR3 loop is CASSPTGQGILTPSYEQYF. The CDR3 region has the DNA TGCGCCAGCAGCCCCACGGGACAGGGTATCCTTACCCCCTCCTACGAGCAGTACTTC.

Comment on this clone: Relative to the germline gene, one junction end is altered; a read error may explain this. The sample contains more than one DNA sequence encoding this CDR3. This chain connects TRBV5-1 to TRBJ1-6, with D unresolved. The germline CDR1 and CDR2 sequences are SGHRS and YFSETQ. This CDR3 is built from 15 residues. The CDR3 region has the DNA TGCGCCAGCAGCTTGGGGCATGGAACAAATTCACCCCTTCACTTT. Its translation: CASSLGHGTNSPLHF.

The V call is TRBV5-1, the J call TRBJ2-3; D perhaps matches TRBD2 (5 bases). Germline V gene lookup returns CDR1 SGHRS and CDR2 YFSETQ. V was clipped by 2 bases and J by 1 base, with 11 bases between them. The CDR3 spans 15 residues. Written as DNA, the CDR3 is TGCGCCAGCAGCTTAGAGGGCACTCGCACAGATACGCAGTATTTT. Translation gives CASSLEGTRTDTQYF. The full variable domain, completed using reference TRBV5-1 and TRBJ2-3, is KAGVTQTPRYLIKTRGQQVTLSCSPISGHRSVSWYQQTPGQGLQFLFEYFSETQRNKGNFPGRFSGRQFSNSRSEMNVSTLELGDSALYLCASSLEGTRTDTQYFGPGTRLTVL.

This chain connects TRBV5-1 to TRBJ2-5, with 11 bases identical to TRBD1. This CDR3 has 15 residues. Germline trimming cut 4 bases from V and 2 bases from J; bases unmatched to any gene: 4. The germline V gene has CDR1 SGHRS and CDR2 YFSETQ. CDR3 sequence reads: CASSKRDRGQETQYF. CDR3 bases: TGCGCCAGCAGCAAAAGGGACAGGGGGCAAGAGACCCAGTACTTC. Full variable domain (missing parts from reference TRBV5-1 and TRBJ2-5): KAGVTQTPRYLIKTRGQQVTLSCSPISGHRSVSWYQQTPGQGLQFLFEYFSETQRNKGNFPGRFSGRQFSNSRSEMNVSTLELGDSALYLCASSKRDRGQETQYFGPGTRLLVL.

CDR3 sequence: CASSSTVYEQYF. Here the CDR3 DNA reads TGTGCCAGCAGTTCGACAGTCTACGAGCAGTACTTC. V gene TRBV12-3 or TRBV12-4 combines with J gene TRBJ2-7; maybe TRBD1 (5 bases). The CDR3 loop spans 12 amino acids. V lost 4 bases, J lost 3 bases, and 7 bases lay in between.

The CDR3 region is CASSESGNTEAFF. In nucleotides, the CDR3 is TGTGCCAGCTCTGAGTCAGGGAACACTGAAGCTTTCTTT. The chain has TRBV28 and TRBJ1-1; D unclear. Per the germline V gene, CDR1 is MDHEN and CDR2 is SYDVKM. The CDR3 sequence is 13 residues long. The ends were cut back, 8 bases at V and 1 base at J, with 11 bases in the middle.

The rearrangement uses TRBV28 and TRBJ1-1, with a weak D call TRBD1 (5 bases). This CDR3 is 13 amino acids long. Germline CDR1 is MDHEN and CDR2 is SYDVKM. Trimming removed 5 bases at V and 2 bases at J, with 9 bases between. The CDR3 is CASSRQINTEAFF. In nucleotides, the CDR3 is TGTGCCAGCAGTCGACAGATTAACACTGAAGCTTTCTTT.

The chain recombines TRBV15 with TRBJ2-1; 7 nucleotides line up with TRBD1. The J segment lost 4 bases and the V segment lost 5 bases, leaving 5 bases of the junction unmatched. Germline assignment: CDR1 LNHNV and CDR2 YYDKDF (reference sequence). The CDR3 contains 14 residues. The CDR3, as DNA: TGTGCCACCAGCCGAGGGGGCGGGTACAATGAGCAGTTCTTC. It codes for CATSRGGGYNEQFF.

The J gene is TRBJ1-2, the V gene TRBV7-3; possibly TRBD1 for D (5 bases). The CDR3 consists of 13 residues. Germline-derived CDR1 and CDR2 are SGHTA and FQGTGA. The V gene lost 2 bases and the J gene lost 14 bases, with 18 bases spanning the gap. The CDR3 loop reads CASSLYGTYSLTF. CDR3 in DNA: TGTGCCAGCAGCTTATATGGGACTTACAGTTTGACCTTC.

V usage is TRBV5-4 and J usage is TRBJ1-1, with 10 bases matching TRBD1. Trimming cost V 2 bases and J 10 bases; bases outside gene matches: 5. Germline CDR1 and CDR2: SGHNT and YYREEE (reference sequence). This CDR3 region has 13 residues. The CDR3 loop is CASSFGTGDRAFF. CDR3 DNA: TGTGCCAGCAGCTTCGGGACAGGGGATAGAGCTTTCTTT.

The V gene is TRBV7-9, the J gene TRBJ2-2; D is unclear. Germline V gene data show CDR1 as SEHNR and CDR2 as FQNEAQ (reference sequence). The ends were cut back, 5 bases at V and 3 bases at J, with 10 bases in the middle. This CDR3 has 14 amino acids. CDR3 in amino acids: CASSPDFYTGELFF. In nucleotides, the CDR3 is TGTGCCAGCAGCCCGGATTTTTACACCGGGGAGCTGTTTTTT.